Each of the 2 T cell receptor beta chains below was sequenced from the same sample in a study of blood T cell repertoires in COVID-19. Using immunoSEQ multiplex PCR, the repertoire was profiled, and TCRdb retains in-frame clones only, with some absent. Of around 100,000 clones in the sample, just under 85% are singletons; the top ten hold 3% to 4%. The specimen sequenced was peripheral blood. The receptors stem from a woman older than 75 with active or convalescent COVID-19.

The V call is TRBV19, the J call TRBJ1-6; possible D gene TRBD1, 5 bases. The germline gives CDR1 LNHDA, CDR2 SQIVND (reference sequence). V was clipped by 2 bases and J by 3 bases, with 8 bases between them. This CDR3 is built from 15 residues. DNA for the CDR3: TGTGCCAGTAGTATACCAGGGCTCTATAATTCACCCCTCCACTTT. It encodes CASSIPGLYNSPLHF. Together with reference TRBV19 and TRBJ1-6, the CDR3 gives the full variable domain: DGGITQSPKYLFRKEGQNVTLSCEQNLNHDAMYWYRQDPGQGLRLIYYSQIVNDFQKGDIAEGYSVSREKKESFPLTVTSAQKNPTAFYLCASSIPGLYNSPLHFGNGTRLTVT.

This clone was seen only once. The chain combines TRBV7-2 with TRBJ2-5; 9 bases agree with TRBD1. Germline V gene sequence: CDR1 SGHTA, CDR2 FQGNSA. CDR3 size: 14 residues. Trimming cost V 5 bases and J 3 bases; bases outside gene matches: 4. Here the CDR3 reads CASSPRTGEETQYF. As DNA, the CDR3 is TGTGCCAGCAGCCCTAGGACAGGGGAAGAGACCCAGTACTTC.